This is a list of T cell receptor beta chains from one sample in a study of T-cell memory formation after mild COVID-19. TCRdb reanalysed the 5' RACE reads using MiXCR and keeps one entry per CDR3 protein. Of 580,000 or so distinct CDR3 sequences in the sample, around 16% were seen once. The sequenced sample was PBMCs or a T cell subset sorted from them (not recorded which). These receptors came from an adult woman who had mild COVID-19 (a few samples of this study predate the infection). Cell type and time point are not known. CDR3s include the opening cysteine and the closing phenylalanine or tryptophan. The order of the fields is V gene, clone size, J gene, CDR3 protein. For some rows the clone size is stated as once, few or many, or as a class when expanded; others skip it.

TRBV2	few	TRBJ2-7	CASRTSLSPYEQYF
TRBV10-3	many	TRBJ2-7	CAISEGRDYEQYF
TRBV28	NA	TRBJ2-2	CASSLAGGITGELFF
TRBV24-1	few	TRBJ2-1	CATSDLRQGNNEQFF
TRBV7-2	NA	TRBJ1-1	CASSSFGTGVNTEAFF
TRBV12-3/TRBV12-4	NA	TRBJ1-1	CASKYAGGNTEAFF
TRBV10-3	NA	TRBJ2-6	CAISWDASSGANVLTF
TRBV5-5	NA	TRBJ1-2	CASSYISGTASYGYTF
TRBV18	NA	TRBJ2-7	CASSPQSSDEQYF
TRBV6-5	few	TRBJ2-6	CASSQDLQGFPGANVLTF
TRBV7-6	NA	TRBJ1-1	CASSSRRGADTEAFF
TRBV7-9	few	TRBJ1-4	CASSSLGAGLNEKLFF
TRBV15	many	TRBJ1-2	CATSLDRDHSGYTF
TRBV24-1	few	TRBJ1-1	CATSDARAGTEAFF
TRBV5-3	many	TRBJ2-1	CARSLRPSEAGGYNEQFF
TRBV29-1	few	TRBJ2-7	CSVLQGGGEQYF
TRBV11-2	NA	TRBJ2-1	CASSLGAGIVSYNEQFF
TRBV5-5	NA	TRBJ1-2	CASSSRITGDGYTF
TRBV7-9	NA	TRBJ2-3	CASSQQVDTQYF
TRBV7-3	many	TRBJ2-6	CASSLTGGANVLTF
TRBV9	NA	TRBJ1-4	CASSVDPNEKLFF
TRBV20-1	NA	TRBJ2-7	CSASIPGSYEQYF
TRBV5-1	few	TRBJ2-7	CASSLGLAGGAYEQYF
TRBV14	NA	TRBJ2-7	CASSQGRARVNEQYF
TRBV20-1	few	TRBJ1-5	CSARPFKGVSDNQPQHF
TRBV4-1	few	TRBJ1-4	CASSQDRWRRKKKLFF
TRBV18	NA	TRBJ2-1	CASSPLDGGYNEQFF
TRBV30	few	TRBJ2-7	CAALAGRGGEQYF
TRBV12-3/TRBV12-4	NA	TRBJ2-7	CASSGGTSSLYEQYF
TRBV7-9	NA	TRBJ1-2	CASSLFYGGRANGYTF
TRBV5-6	many	TRBJ1-1	CASSLGGDPSEAFF